The clone carrying this TCR beta chain was detected many times. What it binds is unknown. These data come from a study of T cell repertoires in cytomegalovirus infection. As for the study in general: Recently described HLA-C-restricted plus well-studied HLA-B-restricted CMV epitopes were used. General study findings and limits: HLA-C-restricted CMV clonotypes gave the most frequent clonotype in two of eight donors. Cumulative public TCR beta family frequency identified CMV carriers with the relevant HLA.

There are 13 residues in the CDR3. The V segment lost 5 bases and the J segment 6 bases; nucleotides outside the gene matches: 3. TCRdb independently ran MiXCR on the reads; one entry per CDR3 protein. The table lists approximately 910,000 distinct CDR3 sequences, about 33% of them singletons, with over 10% in the top ten. The chain joins TRBV12-3 or TRBV12-4 to TRBJ2-7; TRBD1 matches 11 bases. The sequence derives from a human donor in good health (CMV status not recorded). Some clones in this sample may be carry-over from other donors' samples. Sequenced material: cultured CD8+ T cells from PBMCs, taken from culture after CMV antigen stimulation. The chain's CDR3 is CASSPGTGGEQYV. The CDR3 DNA follows: TGTGCCAGCAGTCCCGGGACAGGGGGCGAGCAGTACGTC.